These T cell receptor beta chains were read from a single sample in a study of T-cell reconstitution after alpha-beta-depleted transplantation in children. Each CDR3 protein is one row after TCRdb ran MiXCR on the PCR reads. The sample includes about a million distinct CDR3 sequences, about 30% seen only once; the top ten take about 28%. Material: PBMCs, mostly from graft donor cells, obtained 360 days after TCRalphabeta/CD19-depleted stem cell transplant. The receptors come from a boy less than two years old who had a stem cell transplant for SCID, so the T cells may come from the graft donor. CDR3s leave out the opening cysteine and the closing phenylalanine or tryptophan. D genes are given only for firm matches.

TRBD1,TRBV12-3/TRBV12-4,TRBJ2-1,ASSFVLQGDSYNEQF
.,TRBV9,TRBJ2-3,ASSVVSYTDTQY
.,TRBV5-6,TRBJ2-7,ASSLSLGESSYEQY
.,TRBV20-1,TRBJ1-4,SASEPVFEKLF
.,TRBV4-3,TRBJ2-7,ASSQDTYSYEQY
TRBD1,TRBV4-2,TRBJ2-1,ASSQEAVQGYHEQF
TRBD2,TRBV20-1,TRBJ2-3,SARVGGLAQY
.,TRBV12-3/TRBV12-4,TRBJ1-1,ASSQSRTFGF
.,TRBV5-6,TRBJ2-2,ASSLNTLHGVRGELF
.,TRBV29-1,TRBJ2-5,SVGQKETQY
.,TRBV18,TRBJ2-1,ASSNYGEGNEQF
TRBD2,TRBV5-1,TRBJ2-5,ASSALSGGYQETQY
.,TRBV9,TRBJ1-1,ASSVDPGDTEAF
.,TRBV7-2,TRBJ1-5,ASSLTGQSNQPQH
.,TRBV5-4,TRBJ1-1,ASSMIQGTNAEAF
TRBD2,TRBV7-8,TRBJ2-7,ASSLARGISGVYEQY